Following are 2 T cell receptor beta chains from one sample sequenced in a study of cytomegalovirus exposure and HLA in healthy donors. Primers for the PCR totalled 60 Vbeta and 13 Jbeta. Sequencing was performed with immunoSEQ multiplex PCR; in TCRdb, only in-frame clones are kept and a portion is missing. Among roughly 120,000 clones, about 16% were seen once, and the ten largest hold 1.5% to 2%. Sequenced material: PBMCs. These receptors were obtained from a woman younger than 30 in good health and CMV-seronegative.

Only a few counts were recorded for this clone. This chain connects TRBV18 to TRBJ2-2, with 10 bases that match TRBD2. CDR3 length equals 18 residues. Looked up from germline, CDR1 is KGHSH and CDR2 is LQKENI. Germline trimming cut 4 bases from V and 0 bases from J; bases unmatched to any gene: 8. DNA for the CDR3: TGTGCCAGCTCACGATTGGGACTAGCGACTCCGAACACCGGGGAGCTGTTTTTT. Amino acids: CASSRLGLATPNTGELFF.

The chain has TRBV5-1 and TRBJ2-2; 7 nucleotides line up with TRBD1. V was clipped by 1 base and J by 4 bases; unmatched bases: 4. The CDR3 consists of 15 residues. CDR1 and CDR2 from the germline V gene are SGHRS and YFSETQ. CDR3 nucleotides: TGCGCCAGCAGCTTGAGGCCAGGGGGCACCGGGGAGCTGTTTTTT. The encoded protein is CASSLRPGGTGELFF.